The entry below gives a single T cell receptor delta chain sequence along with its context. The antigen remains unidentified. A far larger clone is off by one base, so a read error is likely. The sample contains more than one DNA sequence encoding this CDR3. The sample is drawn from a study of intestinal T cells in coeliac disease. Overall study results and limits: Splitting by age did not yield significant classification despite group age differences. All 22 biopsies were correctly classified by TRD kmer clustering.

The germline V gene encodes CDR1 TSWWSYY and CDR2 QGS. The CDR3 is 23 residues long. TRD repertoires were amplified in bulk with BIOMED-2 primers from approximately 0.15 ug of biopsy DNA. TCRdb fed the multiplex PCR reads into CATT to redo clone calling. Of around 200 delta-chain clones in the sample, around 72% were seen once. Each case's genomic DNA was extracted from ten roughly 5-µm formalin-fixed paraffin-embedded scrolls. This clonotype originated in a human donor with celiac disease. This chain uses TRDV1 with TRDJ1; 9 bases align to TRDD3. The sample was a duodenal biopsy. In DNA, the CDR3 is TGCGCTCTTGGGAAGGGGGGGGTCTTCCCCCTAACTGGGGGAAGGTTCGGCACCGATAAACTCATCTTT. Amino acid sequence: CALGKGGVFPLTGGRFGTDKLIF.